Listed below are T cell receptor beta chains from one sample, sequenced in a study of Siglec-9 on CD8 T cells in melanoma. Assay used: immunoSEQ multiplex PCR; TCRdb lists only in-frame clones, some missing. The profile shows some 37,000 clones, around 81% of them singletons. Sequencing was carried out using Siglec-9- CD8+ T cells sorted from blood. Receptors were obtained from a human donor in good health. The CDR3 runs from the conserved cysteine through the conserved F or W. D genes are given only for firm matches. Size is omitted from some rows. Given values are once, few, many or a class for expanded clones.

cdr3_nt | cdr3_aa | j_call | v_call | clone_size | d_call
TGTGCCAGCAGTCCGAAACTAGCGGGGGCCCGCTGGGTTTCCAATGAGCAGTTCTTC | CASSPKLAGARWVSNEQFF | TRBJ2-1 | TRBV7-8 | . | TRBD2
TGTGCCACCAGCAGACCTCCCCGGGACATTTGGTTGATGGAGACCCAGTACTTC | CATSRPPRDIWLMETQYF | TRBJ2-5 | TRBV15 | . | .
TGTGCCAGCAGCGGGGTCGCAGATACGCAGTATTTT | CASSGVADTQYF | TRBJ2-3 | TRBV7-9 | . | .
TGTGCCAGCAGCTTGCGCGCAGGGGATTTAGCTGAAGCTTTCTTT | CASSLRAGDLAEAFF | TRBJ1-1 | TRBV7-3 | . | .
TGTGCCAGCAGCTTAGAGTGCTACGAGCAGTACTTC | CASSLECYEQYF | TRBJ2-7 | TRBV11-1 | . | .
TGCGCCAGCAGCCCCGTCATTCTAGCGGGAGGGCCCGGGGGCGAGCAGTACTTC | CASSPVILAGGPGGEQYF | TRBJ2-7 | TRBV5-1 | once | TRBD2
TGCGCCAGCAGCCTCATTTTGGACGGGGACTACGAGCAGTACTTC | CASSLILDGDYEQYF | TRBJ2-7 | TRBV5-1 | . | .
TGCAGCGTTGAAGGAACTGACAGGGGCGATGAGCAGTTCTTC | CSVEGTDRGDEQFF | TRBJ2-1 | TRBV29-1 | . | TRBD1
TGTGCCAGCAGCGAGACAGGGGGAACTCAGCCCCAGCATTTT | CASSETGGTQPQHF | TRBJ1-5 | TRBV2 | few | TRBD1
TGCGCCAGCAGCCTCGCCGGGGCGAACACTGAAGCTTTCTTT | CASSLAGANTEAFF | TRBJ1-1 | TRBV4-1 | . | .
TGCGCCAGCAGACAAGATGACAGGGAGGGGGAAAAACTGTTTTTT | CASRQDDREGEKLFF | TRBJ1-4 | TRBV4-1 | . | TRBD1
TGTGCCTGGAGCTTAGGTGGAGGCAATCAGCCCCAGCATTTT | CAWSLGGGNQPQHF | TRBJ1-5 | TRBV30 | few | .
TGTGCCAGCAGCCTCCCAGGTGAAAAACTGTTTTTT | CASSLPGEKLFF | TRBJ1-4 | TRBV7-9 | . | .
TGTGCCAGCAGTCTCGGTTATAACAATCAGCCCCAGCATTTT | CASSLGYNNQPQHF | TRBJ1-5 | TRBV27 | . | .
TGTGCCAGCAAGGGGGAGGCCTCTAGCACAGATACGCAGTATTTT | CASKGEASSTDTQYF | TRBJ2-3 | TRBV2 | . | .
TGTGCCAGCCGCCCAGGTTGGGATAATGAAAAACTGTTTTTT | CASRPGWDNEKLFF | TRBJ1-4 | TRBV27 | . | .
TGCAGCGGAACAGGGCCTAACACCGGGGAGCTGTTTTTT | CSGTGPNTGELFF | TRBJ2-2 | TRBV29-1 | . | .
TGTGCCAGCAGCAAAGTAACATCCCTTTTAGGGCCTGGCTACGAGCAGTACTTC | CASSKVTSLLGPGYEQYF | TRBJ2-7 | TRBV21-1 | once | .
TGTGCCAGCCGATACTCACCGACGGGCTATGGCTACACCTTC | CASRYSPTGYGYTF | TRBJ1-2 | TRBV28 | . | .
TGTGCCAGCAGTTTACCCTTAGTTAGGTCGAACACTGAAGCTTTCTTT | CASSLPLVRSNTEAFF | TRBJ1-1 | TRBV28 | . | .
TGCGCCAGCAGCCCCCCGAATTATGAAAAACTGTTTTTT | CASSPPNYEKLFF | TRBJ1-4 | TRBV4-1 | . | .
TGTGCCAGCAGCTTAGCGGTCTCCTACGAGCAGTACTTC | CASSLAVSYEQYF | TRBJ2-7 | TRBV11-2 | . | .
TGTGCCAGCAGTTCACAGGGGGGCAATCAGCCCCAGCATTTT | CASSSQGGNQPQHF | TRBJ1-5 | TRBV27 | . | TRBD1
TGTGCCAGCAGTTTAAGGGGCCCCAATCAGCCCCAGCATTTT | CASSLRGPNQPQHF | TRBJ1-5 | TRBV27 | . | .
TGTGCCAGCAGTTATGGCACCGCCTACGAGCAGTACTTC | CASSYGTAYEQYF | TRBJ2-7 | TRBV27 | . | .
TGTGCCAGCAGCTCCCCTATCGACTCCTACGAGCAGTACTTC | CASSSPIDSYEQYF | TRBJ2-7 | TRBV7-9 | . | .
TGTGCCAGCAGTTTATTGTCAGGGGGGTCGTTGGCCCAGTACTTC | CASSLLSGGSLAQYF | TRBJ2-5 | TRBV27 | . | .